These 2 T cell receptor beta chains came from one sample sequenced in a study of blood T cell repertoires in COVID-19. Assay: immunoSEQ multiplex PCR; the TCRdb copy retains only in-frame clones and omits some. The sample includes almost 250,000 clones, 70% to 90% of them seen just once. Sequencing input: PBMCs or T cells enriched from blood (not recorded which). The origin of the receptors is a woman between 50 and 59 years old who had recovered from COVID-19.

This clone was observed a single time. The J gene is TRBJ2-6, the V gene TRBV6-6; D gene unclear. In germline, CDR1 is MNHNY, CDR2 SVGAGI (reference sequence). This CDR3 comprises 14 residues. The V and J ends lost 9 bases and 0 bases respectively, with 9 bases between them. This chain's CDR3 is CASSPSSGANVLTF. CDR3 coding DNA: TGTGCCAGTTCGCCCAGCTCTGGGGCCAACGTCCTGACTTTC.

The chain carries TRBV28 and TRBJ2-5, with 14 bases that match TRBD2. The CDR3 is 17 amino acids. J gave up 5 bases and V 7 bases, and 12 bases lay outside the gene matches. CDR1 and CDR2 (germline): MDHEN, SYDVKM. CDR3 coding DNA: TGTGCCAGCAATCTCCCGGGACTAGCGGGAGCCGCGGAGACCCAGTACTTC. The encoded protein is CASNLPGLAGAAETQYF.